The sequence of this T cell receptor (beta chain) was determined in a study of shared clonotypes between healthy human individuals (TCRdb year 2020). The study in broad terms: The cohort included a few men and a couple of women between 18 and 49 years of age. The study deeply sequenced blood TCR repertoires of 5 or 6 healthy adults to estimate repertoire size and the extent of clonotype sharing between individuals. Libraries were prepared and TCR repertoires were sequenced by different laboratories using diverse techniques, in order to increase sequencing depth and limit assay-specific biases. Between about 0.9 and 8.9 billion PBMCs per donor were obtained by leukapheresis. For each donor, CD4 naive and CD4 memory were each given three plates, CD8 naive was given two plates, and CD8 memory was given one plate. Study-wide conclusions, independent of this receptor: Sampling was restricted to blood, and TCR repertoires in tissues likely differ from the TCR repertoires found in blood. Incomplete sequencing was indicated by rarefaction of sorted-subset datasets, despite the large sequencing depth. Compared with non-shared clonotypes, the clonotypes found in all four sorted-subset donors had higher generation probabilities. Because the study included a small number of donors, the genetic and exposure-history diversity represented was limited. Naive subsets generally had larger estimated clonotype richness than memory subsets. About 5% of naive CD4, 3% to 4% of naive CD8, roughly 2.4% of memory CD4, and roughly 0.4% of memory CD8 clonotypes were shared across several donors. Pairwise subsampling led to the expectation that sequencing depth would affect the degree of clonotype sharing among donors.

TCR CDR3 regions were amplified from genomic DNA by multiplex PCR using the deep immunoSEQ assay. Genomic DNA extracted from each cell subset was distributed evenly over all wells of several immunoSEQ 96-well plates, and each plate served as one replicate. For sorted subsets, 200 to 250 ng of genomic DNA, equivalent to tens of thousands of T cell genomes, went into each replicate PCR. The purified libraries were quantified using a Qubit 3.0 fluorometer, sized with a Bioanalyzer 2100, and then quantified again using the KAPA Library Quantification kit. A separate single-read 150-cycle Illumina NextSeq 550 flow cell was used to sequence each immunoSEQ 96-well plate. The authors' pipeline ran thus. The immunoSEQ output contained only junctional sequences without quality scores, so filtering could not match that applied to full-length reads. Sequences were annotated with PyIR, a Python wrapper for IgBLAST v1.9, and V/J genes and CDR3 were assigned using IMGT germline references. Reads were filtered out if the reads had weak V/J assignments (E-value above 1e-6), no CDR3, stop codons, out-of-frame junctions, or ambiguous translated residues. V3J clonotypes were defined as sequences sharing an identical inferred V gene, J gene, and CDR3 amino acid sequence. The percentage overlap between two repertoires was calculated by dividing the number of shared unique clonotypes by the size of the smaller repertoire. Richness of each repertoire was evaluated using RTK rarefaction, the Chao1 estimator, and Recon v2.1 estimates of unobserved clonotypes. Generation probabilities were computed with OLGA for all TCRbeta clonotypes obtained by the gDNA method from four donors. TCRdb retrieved this table from immuneACCESS and kept in-frame rearrangements only. Not all clones are present; in checked studies, unresolved V genes account for under half, and no reason is known for the remainder. From that table come the V and J calls and clone size; the DNA was used to work out D and trimming. In all, the sample holds some 2,500,000 clones, and 93% of those were seen once. Of the sample, about 0.38% is held by the ten largest clones.

Healthy HIV-negative adults with no recently reported acute infections or vaccinations were included as donors. Every donor was a Caucasian adult residing in Nashville, Tennessee, USA. CD4+ T cells were enriched by magnetic negative selection; naive cells were then positively selected on CD45RA, and the negative fraction formed the memory subset. After blood collection by leukapheresis, PBMCs were isolated using Ficoll-Histopaque density gradient centrifugation and then cryopreserved in the vapor phase of liquid nitrogen. Purity and quantity of every magnetically sorted T cell population were checked by analytical flow cytometry. From each sorted fraction, genomic DNA was isolated and quantified by UV absorbance on a Nanodrop 2000c. Concerning this clone itself: This clone's antigen is unknown. Base-call qualities are not available, and no considerably larger clone is one nucleotide away.

The CDR3 sequence holds 13 residues, the cysteine and phenylalanine included. The kept DNA is CDR3 alone, 39 bases in frame from the first base. The CDR1 and CDR2 encoded by the germline V gene are MNHNS and SASEGT. V is reduced by 6 bases and J by 7 bases, leaving a spacing of 15 bases between them. This clonotype was sampled from a young man in good health. Some clones in this sample may be carry-over from other donors' samples. Recombination connected TRBV6-1 to TRBJ1-2; the D gene cannot be resolved reliably. Specimen: naive CD4+ T cells from PBMCs. Taken with the paper, the label for cell subset or site translates to: CD45RA+ positively selected. The CDR3 sequence is CASSETPDGGYTF. The sequenced DNA is TGTGCCAGCAGCGAAACCCCAGATGGTGGCTACACCTTC.